Listed below are T cell receptor beta chains from one sample, sequenced in a study of blood T cell repertoires in COVID-19. Libraries were prepared by immunoSEQ multiplex PCR; TCRdb keeps only in-frame clonotypes and omits some of them. This table holds 200,000 to 300,000 clones, approximately 89% found once. Material for sequencing was PBMCs or T cells enriched from blood (not recorded which). Receptor source: a woman between 18 and 29 years old who had recovered from COVID-19. The conserved cysteine and the conserved F or W are not part of the CDR3 here. Fields, in order: V gene, D gene, J gene, CDR3 protein. D genes are given only for firm matches.

>TRBV28|NA|TRBJ2-7
ASRSWEETYEQY
>TRBV28|NA|TRBJ2-3
ASSLASWTDTQY
>TRBV12-3/TRBV12-4|NA|TRBJ1-5
ATSSGGGQPQH
>TRBV7-2|NA|TRBJ1-4
ASSPVVDEKLF
>TRBV30|TRBD1|TRBJ1-2
AWMGQKYGYT
>TRBV6-5|NA|TRBJ1-2
ASSSQTATNYGYT
>TRBV7-2|NA|TRBJ2-2
ASSSGTSFSGELF
>TRBV27|TRBD2|TRBJ2-2
ASSPQTSGGRGGELF
>TRBV5-1|TRBD2|TRBJ2-7
ASSLSGGAYEQY
>TRBV7-2|TRBD1|TRBJ2-7
ASSLAVDRAWDEQY
>TRBV30|TRBD1|TRBJ2-6
AWSGGSGANVLT
>TRBV30|NA|TRBJ1-1
AWNQGRTTEAF
>TRBV10-3|NA|TRBJ2-2
AISDFTLNTGELF
>TRBV27|NA|TRBJ1-4
ASSFLGRDEKLF
>TRBV7-2|TRBD2|TRBJ2-7
ASSLERGSYEQY
>TRBV3-1/TRBV3-2|NA|TRBJ2-7
ASSQGAGSGYEQY
>TRBV5-1|TRBD1|TRBJ1-2
ASSLTVDRRYGYT
>TRBV6-6|TRBD1|TRBJ2-1
ASRHRDRGYNEQF
>TRBV14|TRBD2|TRBJ2-2
ASSLGGGPHTGELF
>TRBV3-1/TRBV3-2|NA|TRBJ2-4
ASSLLGGAKNIQY
>TRBV3-1/TRBV3-2|NA|TRBJ2-3
ASSQLGVGGPCSGTQY
>TRBV19|NA|TRBJ1-3
ASSVTQPGNTIY
>TRBV19|NA|TRBJ1-5
ASSIDQSLPGANSNQPQH
>TRBV10-3|NA|TRBJ1-2
ATLPQGIYGYT
>TRBV5-1|TRBD1|TRBJ1-1
ASSSAGGNTEAF
>TRBV15|TRBD2|TRBJ2-3
ATSRVGGGGTDTQY
>TRBV5-1|NA|TRBJ2-5
ASSSTRTLTQETQY
>TRBV7-8|TRBD2|TRBJ2-2
ASSSTPQRGGLGTGELF
>TRBV6-1|NA|TRBJ1-2
ASSEGTPYGYT
>TRBV5-1|TRBD1|TRBJ1-1
ASSLWTGENTEAF
>TRBV10-2|TRBD1|TRBJ2-1
ASSDIGTGGWNEQF
>TRBV11-2|NA|TRBJ1-1
ASSRSLGDDTEAF
>TRBV28|NA|TRBJ1-4
ASRWGATNEKLF
>TRBV4-1|TRBD2|TRBJ2-4
ASSQGRTSGGVRNIQY
>TRBV11-2|NA|TRBJ1-5
ASSFRVNQPQH
>TRBV5-1|TRBD1|TRBJ2-2
ASSSIGQGSGLAGELF
>TRBV5-5|TRBD2|TRBJ2-7
ASSPGLAEWGYEQY
>TRBV10-3|TRBD1|TRBJ1-5
AISEGQAGQPQH
>TRBV9|NA|TRBJ1-1
ASSVAGDTEAF
>TRBV7-8|TRBD1|TRBJ1-2
ASSYDGQGTVYGYT
>TRBV7-2|NA|TRBJ1-1
ASSFPGMNTEAF
>TRBV9|TRBD2|TRBJ2-3
ASSASGGGGTDTQY
>TRBV12-5|NA|TRBJ2-3
AVCPGDGTDTQY
>TRBV19|TRBD1|TRBJ2-2
ASRSQGVTGELF